The subject of this entry is one TCR beta chain. The record originates from a study of blood T cell repertoires in COVID-19. Assay: immunoSEQ multiplex PCR; the TCRdb copy retains only in-frame clones and omits some. The sample shows about 210,000 clones, 84% of them seen only once. Germline V gene sequence: CDR1 LNHDA, CDR2 SQIVND (reference sequence). V lost 5 bases, J lost 7 bases, and 7 bases stayed unmatched. This CDR3 region has 13 residues. The genes are TRBV19 and TRBJ1-2; 7 bases agree with TRBD1. The sequenced sample consisted of peripheral blood. The source is a woman aged 45-65 years with active or convalescent COVID-19. The CDR3 coding sequence is TGTGCCAGTAGTGCCCGGGACAGTTCTGGCTACACCTTC. Protein: CASSARDSSGYTF.